Shown below are 32 T cell receptor beta chains from a single sample sequenced in a study of vaccination effects on CD4 cells after COVID-19. Libraries were prepared by immunoSEQ multiplex PCR; TCRdb keeps only in-frame clonotypes and omits some of them. The sample lists about 71,000 clones; over 70% were seen once. These receptors' antigens are unknown. Expansion of antigen-specific CD4+ T cells with viral peptide pools was carried out by the ViraFEST assay before sequencing. Researchers isolated CD4+ T cells once less than 13 days of culture had elapsed. The vaccine recipients had no prior SARS-CoV-2 infection, with negative nucleocapsid antibodies. Sequencing was performed on CD4+ T cells from PBMCs cultured with SARS-CoV-2 spike peptides, taken before COVID-19 vaccination. These receptor sequences come from a human donor who received a COVID-19 vaccine.

The genes are TRBV6-5 and TRBJ1-2, with D tentatively TRBD1 (5 bases). CDR3 length: 15 amino acids. V lost 5 bases and J 4 bases, leaving 17 bases between the germline ends. Germline values: CDR1 MNHEY, CDR2 SVGAGI. The CDR3 nucleotides are TGTGCCAGCAGTCTGAACGTGGAGGGGTTCTATGGCTACACCTTC. Its translation: CASSLNVEGFYGYTF.

V and J are TRBV9 and TRBJ2-3, with 12 bases identical to TRBD2. This CDR3 is 19 amino acids long. V was pared by 2 bases and J by 4 bases, with 14 bases of the junction left unmatched. Germline loops: CDR1 SGDLS, CDR2 YYNGEE. In DNA, the CDR3 is TGTGCCAGCAGCGTTAGCCCTATTCTAGCGGGGGGGGTCTCAGATACGCAGTATTTT. Translating gives CASSVSPILAGGVSDTQYF.

The CDR3 spells CASSWTANTEAFF. The CDR3 DNA follows: TGTGCCAGCAGTTGGACGGCAAACACTGAAGCTTTCTTT. The chain recombines TRBV25-1 with TRBJ1-1; D unclear. The CDR3 extends over 13 amino acids. The V gene's germline CDR1 is MGHDK and CDR2 SYGVNS. With 5 bases removed from V and 2 bases from J, the gap between germline ends came to 9 bases.

The chain combines TRBV11-2 with TRBJ2-3; D perhaps matches TRBD1 (6 bases). Trimming took off 5 bases at V and 2 bases at J, with 14 bases between the two ends. Germline V lookup: CDR1 SGHAT, CDR2 FQNNGV. The CDR3 length is 15 residues. CDR3 region: CASSHGTKNTDTQYF. CDR3 in DNA: TGTGCCAGCAGCCACGGGACAAAAAACACAGATACGCAGTATTTT.

The rearrangement links TRBV6-6 to TRBJ1-2; perhaps TRBD1 as D (6 bases). V was cut by 2 bases and J by 2 bases, with 9 bases left in between. Germline lookup yields CDR1 MNHNY and CDR2 SVGAGI (reference sequence). The CDR3 covers 14 residues. This CDR3 reads CASSYTQGNYGYTF. The CDR3 nucleotides read TGTGCCAGCAGTTACACACAGGGAAACTATGGCTACACCTTC.

CDR3 residues: CASRADGNTEAFF. The CDR3 DNA sequence: TGTGCCAGCAGGGCGGACGGAAACACTGAAGCTTTCTTT. The chain joins TRBV28 to TRBJ1-1, with no clear D. Trimming removed 6 bases from V and 2 bases from J, with 10 bases in between. From germline, CDR1 is MDHEN and CDR2 SYDVKM. The CDR3 has 13 residues. Variable domain in full (rest from reference TRBV28 and TRBJ1-1): DVKVTQSSRYLVKRTGEKVFLECVQDMDHENMFWYRQDPGLGLRLIYFSYDVKMKEKGDIPEGYSVSREKKERFSLILESASTNQTSMYLCASRADGNTEAFFGQGTRLTVV.

The chain couples TRBV29-1 to TRBJ1-1; maybe TRBD1 (5 bases). The CDR3 length is 14 residues. The ends were cut back, 6 bases at V and 4 bases at J, with 18 bases in the middle. Germline CDR1 reads SQVTM; CDR2 reads ANQGSEA. DNA of the CDR3: TGCAGCGTCGTGTGGGGGTCATCAGGCACTGAAGCTTTCTTT. Translated: CSVVWGSSGTEAFF. The full variable domain, its missing parts supplied by reference TRBV29-1 and TRBJ1-1, is SAVISQKPSRDICQRGTSLTIQCQVDSQVTMMFWYRQQPGQSLTLIATANQGSEATYESGFVIDKFPISRPNLTFSTLTVSNMSPEDSSIYLCSVVWGSSGTEAFFGQGTRLTVV.

This chain joins TRBV6-5 and TRBJ1-2; unclear D gene. The ends were cut back, 0 bases at V and 8 bases at J, with 13 bases in the middle. There are 14 residues in the CDR3. CDR1 and CDR2 (germline): MNHEY, SVGAGI. The CDR3 region has the DNA TGTGCCAGCAGTTACTCGGTCCAAAACCTGGGCTACACCTTC. Protein sequence: CASSYSVQNLGYTF.

This clone appeared a few times. This rearrangement joins TRBV5-1 to TRBJ1-1; 7 bases map to TRBD1. CDR3 length: 14 residues. From germline, CDR1 is SGHRS and CDR2 YFSETQ. Germline trimming cut 7 bases from V and 3 bases from J; bases unmatched to any gene: 9. As DNA, the CDR3 is TGCGCCAGCGCCCAAACAGGGGTGGACACTGAAGCTTTCTTT. Residues: CASAQTGVDTEAFF.

V is TRBV6-1 and J is TRBJ2-2, with 7 bases matching TRBD1. V shed 1 base and J 5 bases; nucleotides not matched to a gene: 7. The CDR3 is made up of 16 amino acids. Germline CDR1 is MNHNS and CDR2 is SASEGT. The CDR3 bases are TGTGCCAGCAGTGAAGGGGGACAGATCTTGACCGGGGAGCTGTTTTTT. Translating it yields CASSEGGQILTGELFF.

This CDR3 is CASSLGGNTGELFF. Written as DNA, the CDR3 is TGTGCCAGCAGCTTGGGAGGGAACACCGGGGAGCTGTTTTTT. This chain links TRBV5-6 with TRBJ2-2; D is unresolved. CDR1 and CDR2 (germline): SGHDT, YYEEEE. This CDR3 comprises 14 residues. V was trimmed by 0 bases and J by 1 base, leaving 4 bases between them. The complete variable domain, with remaining parts taken from reference TRBV5-6 and TRBJ2-2, reads DAGVTQSPTHLIKTRGQQVTLRCSPKSGHDTVSWYQQALGQGPQFIFQYYEEEERQRGNFPDRFSGHQFPNYSSELNVNALLLGDSALYLCASSLGGNTGELFFGEGSRLTVL.

This chain connects TRBV2 to TRBJ2-5; perhaps TRBD2 as D (5 bases). The CDR3 has 14 residues. The germline gives CDR1 SNHLY, CDR2 FYNNEI. The ends were cut back, 6 bases at V and 5 bases at J, with 16 bases in the middle. The CDR3 region is CASSSEGSAETQYF. DNA for the CDR3: TGTGCCAGCAGCTCCGAGGGATCCGCGGAGACCCAGTACTTC.

The J gene is TRBJ2-2, the V gene TRBV12-3 or TRBV12-4; D is unclear. V was pared by 5 bases and J by 6 bases, with 10 bases between. The CDR3 length is 13 residues. CDR3 nucleotides: TGTGCCAGCAGTAAAAAGGCCCCCGGGGAGCTGTTTTTT. It encodes CASSKKAPGELFF.

The rearrangement uses TRBV7-2 and TRBJ2-5; D not certain. V shed 3 bases and J shed 5 bases, with 13 bases lying between them. The length of the CDR3 is 14 residues. Germline CDR1 reads SGHTA; CDR2 reads FQGNSA. The CDR3 nucleotides read TGTGCCAGCAGCTTGTTTCAGGTCCGGGAGACCCAGTACTTC. It codes for CASSLFQVRETQYF.

The chain has TRBV28 and TRBJ2-7, with TRBD1 as a possible D gene (5 bases). The CDR3 sequence is 14 residues long. Germline loops: CDR1 MDHEN, CDR2 SYDVKM. Trimming stripped 5 bases from V and 7 bases from J, with 18 bases between. The CDR3 here is CASSPPGAVREQYV. The CDR3 DNA reads TGTGCCAGCAGTCCCCCTGGGGCTGTTCGAGAGCAGTACGTC.

The rearrangement joins TRBV3-1 (or the pseudogene TRBV3-2) to TRBJ2-2; possible D gene TRBD2, 6 bases. The length of the CDR3 is 18 residues. Germline CDR1 is LGHDT and CDR2 is YNNKEL (reference sequence). Trimming removed 4 bases at V and 3 bases at J, with 21 bases between. The CDR3 DNA reads TGTGCCAGCAGCCCACTTTTGGGTCAGCGGGTTCACACCGGGGAGCTGTTTTTT. Its protein is CASSPLLGQRVHTGELFF.

J is TRBJ2-1 and V is TRBV29-1; D gene unclear. The ends were cut back, 8 bases at V and 5 bases at J, with 10 bases in the middle. The CDR3 has 11 amino acids. The germline CDR1 and CDR2 sequences are SQVTM and ANQGSEA. Here the CDR3 reads CSHKSHNEQFF. As DNA, the CDR3 is TGCAGCCATAAATCCCACAATGAGCAGTTCTTC.

The gene calls are TRBV18 and TRBJ1-6; D is possibly TRBD1 (5 bases). CDR3 length: 14 residues. Germline CDR1 reads KGHSH; CDR2 reads LQKENI. Trimming took 2 bases from V and 13 from J, leaving 15 bases between them. The CDR3 loop reads CASSPRSLGDPLHF. The DNA of the CDR3 is TGTGCCAGCTCACCAAGGAGCCTGGGGGATCCCCTCCACTTT.

CDR3 sequence (DNA): TGTGCCAGCAGCGCTACGGGACAGGGGTTTGAAAAACTGTTTTTT. This translates into CASSATGQGFEKLFF. The chain joins TRBV9 to TRBJ1-4, with TRBD1 identical over 10 bases. Unmatched junction bases numbered 6, after V lost 3 bases and J lost 7 bases. There are 15 residues in the CDR3. Germline assignment: CDR1 SGDLS and CDR2 YYNGEE.

The table lists this clone with a few counts. The rearrangement uses TRBV28 and TRBJ1-2, with 9 positions matching TRBD1. The trim removed 2 bases at V and 7 bases at J, leaving 8 bases unmatched. The CDR3 runs to 15 residues. CDR1 is MDHEN and CDR2 is SYDVKM in the germline V gene. In nucleotides, the CDR3 is TGTGCCAGCAGTTTAAGACAGGGGGTACTCCCTGGCTACACCTTC. Residues: CASSLRQGVLPGYTF.

This sequence joins TRBV4-3 and TRBJ2-1, with 8 bases identical to TRBD2. V lost 0 bases, J lost 12 bases, and 13 bases stayed unmatched. This CDR3 contains 16 residues. Germline V gene lookup returns CDR1 LGHNA and CDR2 YSLEER. The CDR3 spells CASSQDLGRGVPAQFF. In DNA, the CDR3 is TGCGCCAGCAGCCAAGATCTTGGGCGGGGGGTACCGGCGCAGTTCTTC.

This chain joins TRBV5-5 and TRBJ1-2; 9 bases map to TRBD1. The CDR3 has 13 residues. Per the germline V gene, CDR1 is SGHKS and CDR2 is YYEKEE (reference sequence). V trimming: 4 bases; J trimming: 4 bases; junction bases outside the gene matches: 2. The CDR3 here is CASSPTGGYGYTF. CDR3 DNA sequence: TGTGCCAGCAGCCCGACAGGGGGCTATGGCTACACCTTC.

The chain carries TRBV19 and TRBJ2-1, with TRBD2 matching over 13 bases. The CDR3 spans 15 residues. Germline assignment: CDR1 LNHDA and CDR2 SQIVND (reference sequence). V lost 3 bases and J lost 8; bases outside the gene matches: 4. The CDR3 DNA follows: TGTGCCAGTAGTATCGAACTAGCGGGGGGGGATGAGCAGTTCTTC. Amino acids: CASSIELAGGDEQFF. The complete variable domain, with remaining parts taken from reference TRBV19 and TRBJ2-1, reads DGGITQSPKYLFRKEGQNVTLSCEQNLNHDAMYWYRQDPGQGLRLIYYSQIVNDFQKGDIAEGYSVSREKKESFPLTVTSAQKNPTAFYLCASSIELAGGDEQFFGPGTRLTVL.

The chain combines TRBV6-5 with TRBJ2-5; TRBD1 is a possible D gene (5 bases). Germline assignment: CDR1 MNHEY and CDR2 SVGAGI. The CDR3 is 14 residues long. Trimming removed 0 bases at V and 4 bases at J, with 9 bases between. The DNA for the CDR3 is TGTGCCAGCAGTTACTCGGCTGGGGCAGAGACCCAGTACTTC. Its translation is CASSYSAGAETQYF.

The chain has TRBV6-1 and TRBJ2-7, with D perhaps assigned TRBD1 or TRBD2 (5 bases each). The germline V gene encodes CDR1 MNHNS and CDR2 SASEGT. V lost 5 bases, J lost 2 bases, and 16 bases lay in between. This CDR3 comprises 15 residues. CDR3 nucleotide sequence: TGTGCCAGCAGTTCCCCCCGGGACGGGACCTACGAGCAGTACGTC. This sequence encodes CASSSPRDGTYEQYV.

The chain couples TRBV5-4 to TRBJ2-2; no firm D call. CDR3 length equals 15 residues. Deletions cut 0 bases from V and 2 bases from J, with 8 bases between. From germline, CDR1 is SGHNT and CDR2 YYREEE (reference sequence). The CDR3 loop reads CASSLGQQNTGELFF. CDR3 sequence (DNA): TGTGCCAGCAGCTTGGGGCAGCAAAACACCGGGGAGCTGTTTTTT.

This chain uses TRBV5-1 with TRBJ2-3; D gene ambiguous. The CDR3 runs 14 residues. The V end lost 6 bases, the J end lost 0 bases, and 11 bases lay between the germline ends. The V gene's germline CDR1 is SGHRS and CDR2 YFSETQ. CDR3 loop: CASNEDGSTDTQYF. CDR3 nucleotides: TGCGCCAGCAACGAGGACGGGAGCACAGATACGCAGTATTTT.

V is TRBV7-3 and J is TRBJ1-1, with D unresolved. Germline lookup yields CDR1 SGHTA and CDR2 FQGTGA. V dropped 1 base and J dropped 1 base, with 4 bases sitting between them. This CDR3 comprises 13 residues. CDR3 DNA: TGTGCCAGCAGCTTAAACCGGAACACTGAAGCTTTCTTT. It yields the protein CASSLNRNTEAFF. Complete variable domain (other parts from reference TRBV7-3 and TRBJ1-1): GAGVSQTPSNKVTEKGKYVELRCDPISGHTALYWYRQSLGQGPEFLIYFQGTGAADDSGLPNDRFFAVRPEGSVSTLKIQRTERGDSAVYLCASSLNRNTEAFFGQGTRLTVV.

The gene calls are TRBV5-8 and TRBJ2-7; tentatively, D is TRBD1 (5 bases). The germline V gene has CDR1 SGHTS and CDR2 YDEGEE. V lost 4 bases and J 7 bases, leaving 15 bases between the germline ends. The CDR3 has 13 residues. CDR3 sequence (DNA): TGTGCCAGCAGCCGGGTACCAGGGTTTGAGCAGTACGTC. Residues: CASSRVPGFEQYV.

This chain connects TRBV2 to TRBJ2-7; D call uncertain. The germline CDR1 and CDR2 sequences are SNHLY and FYNNEI. This CDR3 contains 11 residues. V lost 7 bases and J 2 bases, leaving 6 bases between the germline ends. The DNA for the CDR3 is TGTGCCAGCACCGGACCCTACGAGCAGTACGTC. It encodes CASTGPYEQYV.

V is TRBV10-1 and J is TRBJ2-1, with 9 bases that match TRBD2. The length of the CDR3 is 14 residues. V was pared by 4 bases and J by 8 bases, with 6 bases of the junction left unmatched. Germline CDR1 and CDR2: WNHNN and SYGVQD (reference sequence). The CDR3 nucleotides are TGCGCCAGCAGTGGCGGGGGGGCCTCGGATGAGCAGTTCTTC. It specifies CASSGGGASDEQFF.

The rearrangement joins TRBV7-3 to TRBJ2-3; TRBD2 aligns across 8 bases. CDR1 is SGHTA, CDR2 FQGTGA, per germline. With V trimmed by 5 bases and J by 2 bases, 9 bases remained unmatched. CDR3 size: 16 residues. CDR3 sequence reads: CASSQRSGGPTDTQYF. The CDR3 nucleotides are TGTGCCAGCAGCCAAAGGAGCGGGGGCCCCACAGATACGCAGTATTTT.